The present TCR beta chain was sequenced within a study of control samples from healthy donors and cancer patients. Profiling relied on immunoSEQ multiplex PCR, and the TCRdb table lists in-frame clones only, not all of them. The repertoire has around 180,000 clones, 94% of them found once; the top ten carry 1.3% to 1.5%. The germline CDR1 and CDR2 sequences are SGHDT and YYEEEE. V lost 0 bases to trimming and J lost 3 bases, with 7 bases between them. CDR3 size: 14 residues. The sequence came from a woman between 18 and 29 years old in good health. The chain combines TRBV5-6 with TRBJ1-3; weak D call: TRBD1 (5 bases). Source material: blood. The CDR3 DNA follows: TGTGCCAGCAGCTTGGGGGGCGATGGAAACACCATATATTTT. Protein product: CASSLGGDGNTIYF.